Each of the 12 T cell receptor beta chains below was sequenced from the same sample in a study of cytomegalovirus exposure and HLA in healthy donors. Researchers ran the PCR with 60 Vbeta and 13 Jbeta primers. Profiling relied on immunoSEQ multiplex PCR, and the TCRdb table lists in-frame clones only, not all of them. The data contain 70,000 to 95,000 clones, about three quarters of them seen just once; the ten biggest clones take up 5.3%. Material for sequencing was PBMCs. The source is a man aged 25 to 40 in good health and CMV-seropositive.

The chain recombines TRBV9 with TRBJ2-5; tentative D call: TRBD2 (6 bases). The CDR3 has 16 amino acids. The ends were cut back, 4 bases at V and 8 bases at J, with 24 bases in the middle. The germline CDR1 and CDR2 sequences are SGDLS and YYNGEE. The CDR3 DNA reads TGTGCCAGCAGCCCCCTCGGCCGAGGAGGGTCGGTCACCCAGTACTTC. This codes for CASSPLGRGGSVTQYF.

The chain joins TRBV27 to TRBJ1-1; 8 bases match TRBD1. Germline V gene lookup returns CDR1 MNHEY and CDR2 SMNVEV (reference sequence). The CDR3 contains 16 residues. V was pared by 4 bases and J by 2 bases, with 9 bases of the junction left unmatched. The CDR3 loop reads CASSSRTGIGNTEAFF. The CDR3 nucleotides are TGTGCCAGCAGTTCCCGGACAGGGATAGGAAACACTGAAGCTTTCTTT.

The CDR3 reads CASSPGTVSYNEQFF. The CDR3 region has the DNA TGTGCCAGCAGTCCCGGGACAGTCTCCTACAATGAGCAGTTCTTC. The V and J genes are TRBV11-3 and TRBJ2-1, with 7 nucleotides matching TRBD1. Germline lookup yields CDR1 SGHNT and CDR2 YENEEA. The CDR3 contains 15 residues. Losses at the gene ends were 6 bases for V and 0 bases for J; bases not matched to a gene: 5.

The chain recombines TRBV7-2 with TRBJ2-1; TRBD2 aligns across 13 bases. The CDR3 loop spans 13 amino acids. Germline V gene data show CDR1 as SGHTA and CDR2 as FQGNSA. The V segment lost 10 bases and the J segment 9 bases; nucleotides outside the gene matches: 6. The CDR3 is CAIGLAGVVEQFF. DNA for the CDR3: TGTGCCATTGGACTAGCGGGAGTCGTTGAGCAGTTCTTC.

The count of this clone is one. The rearrangement links TRBV7-3 to TRBJ2-7, with D maybe TRBD2 (6 bases). Trimming removed 5 bases at V and 4 bases at J, with 12 bases between. This CDR3 comprises 13 residues. Germline CDR1 SGHTA, CDR2 FQGTGA. The CDR3, as DNA: TGTGCCAGCAGCAAAGGACGGGGGTACGAGCAGTACTTC. Translating gives CASSKGRGYEQYF.

The rearrangement joins TRBV7-8 to TRBJ2-7; 8 bases map to TRBD1. CDR3 length: 13 residues. Germline assignment: CDR1 SGHVS and CDR2 FQNEAQ. Trimming removed 9 bases from V and 9 bases from J; junction bases left unmatched: 13. The CDR3 DNA sequence: TGTGCCAGAAGCCCCGGGACAGGCTGGGGGCAGTACTTC. Protein product: CARSPGTGWGQYF.

The V gene is TRBV4-1, the J gene TRBJ1-2, with D possibly matching TRBD1 (6 bases). Trimming took 0 bases from V and 2 from J, leaving 7 bases between them. The CDR3 spans 14 residues. Germline V gives CDR1 MGHRA, CDR2 YSYEKL. This CDR3 is CASSQEDRNYGYTF. The CDR3 DNA reads TGCGCCAGCAGCCAAGAGGACAGAAACTATGGCTACACCTTC.

The chain couples TRBV5-1 to TRBJ2-5, with 8 bases lining up with TRBD2. V trimming: 4 bases; J trimming: 4 bases; junction bases outside the gene matches: 18. This CDR3 is built from 18 residues. Germline CDR1 SGHRS, CDR2 YFSETQ. The CDR3 protein is CASSPGRSGGRSGETQYF. Here the CDR3 DNA reads TGCGCCAGCAGCCCGGGGAGGAGCGGGGGAAGGTCGGGAGAGACCCAGTACTTC.

The chain links TRBV7-2 to TRBJ1-1, with unresolved D. Germline V gives CDR1 SGHTA, CDR2 FQGNSA. The CDR3 runs 16 residues. With 3 bases removed from V and 5 bases from J, the gap between germline ends came to 19 bases. Here the CDR3 reads CASSFFSNPSGTEAFF. CDR3 nucleotides: TGTGCCAGCAGCTTTTTTTCTAACCCTTCAGGTACTGAAGCTTTCTTT.

This rearrangement joins TRBV9 to TRBJ1-5; a possible D gene is TRBD1 (6 bases). The CDR3 length is 14 residues. With 2 bases removed from V and 7 bases from J, the gap between germline ends came to 13 bases. The V gene's germline CDR1 is SGDLS and CDR2 YYNGEE. The DNA for the CDR3 is TGTGCCAGCAGCGTTACAGGGACGGGACAGCCCCAGCATTTT. This encodes CASSVTGTGQPQHF.

This clone appeared a few times. V usage is TRBV2 and J usage is TRBJ1-5, with D unclear. V was pared by 8 bases and J by 2 bases, with 13 bases between. Germline V lookup: CDR1 SNHLY, CDR2 FYNNEI. The CDR3 extends over 14 amino acids. The CDR3 DNA is TGTGCCAGCTCGGCGGCACGGCGCAATCAGCCCCAGCATTTT. Amino acid sequence: CASSAARRNQPQHF.

The chain combines TRBV27 with TRBJ2-1, with 8 bases identical to TRBD2. This CDR3 spans 17 amino acids. CDR1 and CDR2 from the germline V gene are MNHEY and SMNVEV (reference sequence). The V segment lost 5 bases and the J segment 3 bases; nucleotides outside the gene matches: 12. The CDR3 bases are TGTGCCAGCAGTCCAGGGTGGGGGCGGGGGGTCTACAATGAGCAGTTCTTC. Its protein is CASSPGWGRGVYNEQFF.